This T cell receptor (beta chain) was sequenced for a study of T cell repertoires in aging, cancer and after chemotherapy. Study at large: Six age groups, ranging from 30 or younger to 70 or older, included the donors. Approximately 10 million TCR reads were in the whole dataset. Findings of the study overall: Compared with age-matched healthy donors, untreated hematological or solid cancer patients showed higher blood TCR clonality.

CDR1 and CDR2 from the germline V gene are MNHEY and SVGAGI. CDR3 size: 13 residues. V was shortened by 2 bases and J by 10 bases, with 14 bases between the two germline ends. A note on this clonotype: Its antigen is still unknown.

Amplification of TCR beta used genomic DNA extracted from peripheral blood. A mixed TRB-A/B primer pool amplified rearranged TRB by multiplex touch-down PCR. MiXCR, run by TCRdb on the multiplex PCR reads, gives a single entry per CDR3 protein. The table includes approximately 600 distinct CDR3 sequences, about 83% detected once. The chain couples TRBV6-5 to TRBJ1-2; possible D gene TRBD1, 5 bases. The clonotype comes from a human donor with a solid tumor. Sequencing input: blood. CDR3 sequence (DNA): TGTGCCAGCAGTTACGGGACGGCGATGGACTACACCTTC. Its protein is CASSYGTAMDYTF.